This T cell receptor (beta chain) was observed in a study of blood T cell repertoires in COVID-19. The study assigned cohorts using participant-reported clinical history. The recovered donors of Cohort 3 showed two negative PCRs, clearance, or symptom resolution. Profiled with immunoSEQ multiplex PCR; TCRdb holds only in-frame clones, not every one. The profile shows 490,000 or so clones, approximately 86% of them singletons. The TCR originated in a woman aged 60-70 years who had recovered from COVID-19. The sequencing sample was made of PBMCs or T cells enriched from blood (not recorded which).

The CDR3 is CSAGEKRAFF. CDR3 nucleotides: TGCAGTGCTGGTGAGAAGAGGGCTTTCTTT. The rearrangement links TRBV20-1 to TRBJ1-1; D is unclear. The CDR3 has 10 residues. Germline lookup yields CDR1 DFQATT and CDR2 SNEGSKA (reference sequence). V was shortened by 5 bases and J by 11 bases, with 12 bases between the two germline ends.